This paragraph reports one T cell receptor (beta chain). This sample is drawn from a study of T cell repertoires in cytomegalovirus infection. TCRdb re-derived calls from the reads in MiXCR, one entry per CDR3 protein. This sample has about 230,000 distinct CDR3 sequences, with roughly 20% found just once. In germline, CDR1 is PRHDT, CDR2 FYEKMQ (reference sequence). The CDR3 consists of 15 residues. With 3 bases removed from V and 4 bases from J, the gap between germline ends came to 14 bases. Sequencing used CD8+ T cells from PBMCs. The source is a human donor in good health (CMV status not recorded). Some clones in this sample may be carry-over from other donors' samples. The genes are TRBV13 and TRBJ2-3; D is uncertain. In nucleotides, the CDR3 is TGTGCCAGCAGCTTCCCACACGACCCGGCAGATACGCAGTATTTT. It codes for CASSFPHDPADTQYF.